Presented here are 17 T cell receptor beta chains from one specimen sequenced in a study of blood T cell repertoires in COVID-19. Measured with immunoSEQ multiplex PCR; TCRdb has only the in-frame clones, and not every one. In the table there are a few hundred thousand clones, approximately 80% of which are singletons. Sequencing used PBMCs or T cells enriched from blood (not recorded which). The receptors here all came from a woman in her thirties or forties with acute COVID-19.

The CDR3 here is CASSEFLLWQGGNYGYTF. The CDR3 DNA is TGCGCCAGCAGTGAGTTTTTATTATGGCAGGGGGGCAACTATGGCTACACCTTC. The chain employs TRBV10-2 and TRBJ1-2, with 7 positions matching TRBD1. The CDR3 is made up of 18 amino acids. Germline CDR1 is WSHSY and CDR2 is SAAADI. V dropped 1 base and J dropped 2; count of bases not matched to a gene: 13.

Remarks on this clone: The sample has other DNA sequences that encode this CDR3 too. The CDR3 loop reads CASSLAGLNTGELFF. The CDR3 region has the DNA TGTGCCAGCAGCTTAGCAGGACTTAACACCGGGGAGCTGTTTTTT. V usage is TRBV7-3 and J usage is TRBJ2-2; weak D call: TRBD2 (5 bases). CDR3 size: 15 residues. Trimming took 2 bases from V and 2 from J, leaving 9 bases between them. Germline V gives CDR1 SGHTA, CDR2 FQGTGA.

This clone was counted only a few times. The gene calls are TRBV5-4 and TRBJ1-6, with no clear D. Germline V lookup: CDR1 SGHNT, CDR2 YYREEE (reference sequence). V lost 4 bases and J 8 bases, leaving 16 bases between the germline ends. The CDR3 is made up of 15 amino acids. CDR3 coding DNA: TGTGCCAGCAGCCTACCCCTTGGAGCGCATTCACCCCTCCACTTT. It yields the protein CASSLPLGAHSPLHF.

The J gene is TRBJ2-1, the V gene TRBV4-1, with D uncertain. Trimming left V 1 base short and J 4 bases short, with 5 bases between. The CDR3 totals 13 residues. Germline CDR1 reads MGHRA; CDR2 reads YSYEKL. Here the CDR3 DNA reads TGCGCCAGCAGCCAAGTCGTTTACAATGAGCAGTTCTTC. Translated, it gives CASSQVVYNEQFF.

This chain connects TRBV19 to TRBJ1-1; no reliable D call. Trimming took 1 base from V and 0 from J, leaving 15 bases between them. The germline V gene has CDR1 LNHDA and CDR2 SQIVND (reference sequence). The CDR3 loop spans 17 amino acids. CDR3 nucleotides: TGTGCCAGTAGTATAGTTCCCCAGCGTACATTGAACACTGAAGCTTTCTTT. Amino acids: CASSIVPQRTLNTEAFF.

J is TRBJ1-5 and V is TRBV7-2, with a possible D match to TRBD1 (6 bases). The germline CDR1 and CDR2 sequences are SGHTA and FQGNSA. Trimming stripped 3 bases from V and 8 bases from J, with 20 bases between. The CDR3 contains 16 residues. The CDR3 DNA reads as TGTGCCAGCAGCTTCGAGACAGGAAGGAGTTTGAAGCCCCAGCATTTT. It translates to CASSFETGRSLKPQHF. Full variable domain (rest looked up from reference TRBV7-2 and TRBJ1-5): GAGVSQSPSNKVTEKGKDVELRCDPISGHTALYWYRQSLGQGLEFLIYFQGNSAPDKSGLPSDRFSAERTGGSVSTLTIQRTQQEDSAVYLCASSFETGRSLKPQHFGDGTRLSIL.

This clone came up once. The CDR3 sequence is CASSRLAGGPLNEQFF. The DNA for the CDR3 is TGTGCCAGCAGTCGCTTAGCGGGAGGGCCTTTGAATGAGCAGTTCTTC. The V and J genes are TRBV6-2 or TRBV6-3 and TRBJ2-1; 11 nucleotides align to TRBD2. Looked up from germline, CDR1 is MNHEY and CDR2 is SVGEGT. The CDR3 loop spans 16 amino acids. With 5 bases clipped from V and 7 bases from J, the junction kept 10 bases outside the gene matches.

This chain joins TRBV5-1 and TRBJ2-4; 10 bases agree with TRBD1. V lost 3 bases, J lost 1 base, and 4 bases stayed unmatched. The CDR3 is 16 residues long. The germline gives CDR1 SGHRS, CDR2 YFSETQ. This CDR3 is CASSSEGQGAKNIQYF. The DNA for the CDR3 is TGCGCCAGCAGCTCCGAGGGACAGGGGGCCAAAAACATTCAGTACTTC.

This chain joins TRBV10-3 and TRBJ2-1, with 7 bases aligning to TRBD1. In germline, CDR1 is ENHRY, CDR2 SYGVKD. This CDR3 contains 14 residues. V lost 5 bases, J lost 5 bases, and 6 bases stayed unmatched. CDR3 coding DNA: TGTGCCATCAGTTCGTCGGGACAGAACAATGAGCAGTTCTTC. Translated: CAISSSGQNNEQFF.

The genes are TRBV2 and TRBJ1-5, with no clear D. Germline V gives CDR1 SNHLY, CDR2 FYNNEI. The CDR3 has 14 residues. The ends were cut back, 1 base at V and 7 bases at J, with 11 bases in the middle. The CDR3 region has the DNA TGTGCCAGCAGTGAAGTAAACTCCCGGCAGCCCCAGCATTTT. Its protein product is CASSEVNSRQPQHF.

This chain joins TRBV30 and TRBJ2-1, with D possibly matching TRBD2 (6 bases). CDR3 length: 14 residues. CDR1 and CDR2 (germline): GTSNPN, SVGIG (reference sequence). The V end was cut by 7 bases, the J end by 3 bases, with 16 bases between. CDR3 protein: CASLGGGNYNEQFF. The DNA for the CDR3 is TGTGCCTCGCTTGGAGGCGGGAACTACAATGAGCAGTTCTTC.

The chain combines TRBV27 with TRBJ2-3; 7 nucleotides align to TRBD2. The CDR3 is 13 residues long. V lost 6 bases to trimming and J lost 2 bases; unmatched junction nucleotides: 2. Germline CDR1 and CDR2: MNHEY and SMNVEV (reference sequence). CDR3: CASRRGTTDTQYF. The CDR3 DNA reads TGTGCCAGCAGGCGGGGGACCACAGATACGCAGTATTTT.

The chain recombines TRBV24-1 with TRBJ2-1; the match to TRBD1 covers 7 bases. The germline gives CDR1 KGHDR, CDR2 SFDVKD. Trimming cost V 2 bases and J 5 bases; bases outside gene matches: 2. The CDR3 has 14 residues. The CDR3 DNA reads TGTGCCACCAGTGATTGGACAGGAAACAATGAGCAGTTCTTC. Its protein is CATSDWTGNNEQFF.

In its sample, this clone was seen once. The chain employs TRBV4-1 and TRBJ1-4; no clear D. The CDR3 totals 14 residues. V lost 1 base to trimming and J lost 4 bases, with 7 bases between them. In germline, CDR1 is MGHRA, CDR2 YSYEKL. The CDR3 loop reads CASSQAQLNEKLFF. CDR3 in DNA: TGCGCCAGCAGCCAAGCACAGCTTAATGAAAAACTGTTTTTT.

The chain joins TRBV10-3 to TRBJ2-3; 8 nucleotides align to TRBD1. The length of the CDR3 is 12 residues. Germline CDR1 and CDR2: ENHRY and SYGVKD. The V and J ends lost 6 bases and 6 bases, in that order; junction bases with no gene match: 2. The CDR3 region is CAIRDRGDTQYF. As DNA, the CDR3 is TGTGCCATCAGAGACAGGGGTGATACGCAGTATTTT.

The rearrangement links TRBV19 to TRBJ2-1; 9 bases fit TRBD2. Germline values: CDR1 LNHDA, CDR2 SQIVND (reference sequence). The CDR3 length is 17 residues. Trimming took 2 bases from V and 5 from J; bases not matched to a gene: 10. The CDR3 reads CASSINPSGRPNNEQFF. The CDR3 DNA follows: TGTGCCAGTAGTATAAATCCGAGCGGGAGGCCTAACAATGAGCAGTTCTTC.

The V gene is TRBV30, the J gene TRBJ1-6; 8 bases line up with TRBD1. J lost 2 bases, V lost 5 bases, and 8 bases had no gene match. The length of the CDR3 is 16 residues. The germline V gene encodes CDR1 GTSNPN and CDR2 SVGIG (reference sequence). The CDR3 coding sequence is TGTGCCTGGGGTACGGACAGGGCCACCTATAATTCACCCCTCCACTTT. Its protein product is CAWGTDRATYNSPLHF.